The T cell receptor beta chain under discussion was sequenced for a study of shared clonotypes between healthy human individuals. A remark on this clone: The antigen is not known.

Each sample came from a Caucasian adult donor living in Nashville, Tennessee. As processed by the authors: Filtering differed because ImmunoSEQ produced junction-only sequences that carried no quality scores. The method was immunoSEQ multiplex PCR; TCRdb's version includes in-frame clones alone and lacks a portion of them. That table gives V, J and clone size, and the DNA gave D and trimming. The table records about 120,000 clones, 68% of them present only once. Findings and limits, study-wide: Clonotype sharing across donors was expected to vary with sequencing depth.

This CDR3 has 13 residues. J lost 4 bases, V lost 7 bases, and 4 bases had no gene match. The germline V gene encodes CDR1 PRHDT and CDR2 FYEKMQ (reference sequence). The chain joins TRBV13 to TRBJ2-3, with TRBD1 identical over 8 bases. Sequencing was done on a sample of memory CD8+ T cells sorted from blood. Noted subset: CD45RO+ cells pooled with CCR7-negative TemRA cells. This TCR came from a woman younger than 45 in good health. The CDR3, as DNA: TGTGCCAGCACCCCAGGGGGCCCAGATACGCAGTATTTT. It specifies CASTPGGPDTQYF.